Each of the 10 T cell receptor beta chains below was sequenced from the same sample in a study of T-cell reconstitution after alpha-beta-depleted transplantation in children. Using unique molecular identifiers, the investigators prepared the TCRbeta library. TCRdb reanalysed the PCR reads using MiXCR and keeps one entry per CDR3 protein. The sample includes about 980,000 distinct CDR3 sequences, 25% to 30% seen only once; the top ten take around 30%. The source material was PBMCs, mostly from graft donor cells, sampled 360 days after TCRalphabeta/CD19-depleted stem cell transplant. These receptor sequences come from a boy younger than two who had a stem cell transplant for SCID, so the T cells may come from the graft donor.

Only a few counts were recorded for this clonotype. V and J are TRBV12-3 or TRBV12-4 and TRBJ1-3; TRBD1 matches 7 bases. V shed 5 bases and J 2 bases; nucleotides not matched to a gene: 9. The CDR3 spans 16 residues. The CDR3 is CASSPPQGRTGNTIYF. In DNA, the CDR3 is TGTGCCAGCAGTCCGCCACAGGGGCGCACTGGAAACACCATATATTTT.

J is TRBJ2-2 and V is TRBV2; TRBD2 aligns across 11 bases. The CDR3 loop spans 15 amino acids. Trimming took 5 bases from V and 7 from J; bases not matched to a gene: 6. The germline gives CDR1 SNHLY, CDR2 FYNNEI. This CDR3 is CASSPRTSGFGELFF. In DNA form, the CDR3 reads TGTGCCAGCAGTCCTAGGACTAGCGGGTTCGGGGAGCTGTTTTTT.

In its sample, this clonotype was seen a few times. V and J are TRBV12-3 or TRBV12-4 and TRBJ2-1, with 7 bases that match TRBD1. Unmatched junction bases numbered 6, after V lost 5 bases and J lost 2 bases. The CDR3 is 15 amino acids. The CDR3 DNA sequence: TGTGCCAGCAGTCCCACCGGGACAGCCTACAATGAGCAGTTCTTC. Translating gives CASSPTGTAYNEQFF.

V is TRBV5-1 and J is TRBJ2-5; the match to TRBD1 covers 7 bases. CDR3 size: 17 residues. CDR1 is SGHRS and CDR2 is YFSETQ in the germline V gene. The junction had 13 bases not matched to a gene; V was cut back by 2 bases and J by 3 bases. CDR3 nucleotides: TGCGCCAGCAGCTTTGGGGAAGGGGGCGTCTTAAAAGAGACCCAGTACTTC. Translation: CASSFGEGGVLKETQYF.

The chain is built from TRBV28 and TRBJ2-7; 11 bases map to TRBD2. The CDR3 is 15 amino acids. In germline, CDR1 is MDHEN, CDR2 SYDVKM. With 7 bases clipped from V and 1 base from J, the junction kept 6 bases outside the gene matches. The CDR3 here is CASNEGTSGSYEQYF. The DNA for the CDR3 is TGTGCCAGCAATGAGGGGACTAGCGGATCCTACGAGCAGTACTTC.

V gene TRBV7-9 combines with J gene TRBJ2-2, with TRBD1 identical over 9 bases. CDR1 and CDR2 (germline): SEHNR, FQNEAQ (reference sequence). With V trimmed by 5 bases and J by 7 bases, 8 bases remained unmatched. The CDR3 is made up of 15 amino acids. The CDR3 DNA reads TGTGCCAGCAGCGCGAGGACAGGGGTATACGGGGAGCTGTTTTTT. Amino acids: CASSARTGVYGELFF.

In this sample, this clonotype turned up a few times. This chain links TRBV20-1 with TRBJ1-6; no clear D. The V end was cut by 4 bases, the J end by 2 bases, with 15 bases between. The CDR3 loop spans 16 amino acids. Germline-derived CDR1 and CDR2 are DFQATT and SNEGSKA (reference sequence). The CDR3 loop is CSATAVIPPYNSPLHF. The CDR3 DNA reads TGCAGTGCTACGGCAGTAATCCCCCCCTATAATTCACCCCTCCACTTT.

The CDR3, as DNA: TGCGCCAGCAGCCAAGTCATAGCGGGGGCCTACAATGAGCAGTTCTTC. Translation gives CASSQVIAGAYNEQFF. This chain uses TRBV4-1 with TRBJ2-1; the match to TRBD2 covers 9 bases. V dropped 1 base and J dropped 2; count of bases not matched to a gene: 3. The germline CDR1 and CDR2 sequences are MGHRA and YSYEKL. The CDR3 is 16 residues long.

The gene calls are TRBV4-3 and TRBJ1-1; 8 bases line up with TRBD1. The J segment lost 4 bases and the V segment lost 4 bases, leaving 5 bases of the junction unmatched. CDR1 is LGHNA and CDR2 is YSLEER in the germline V gene. CDR3 length: 14 amino acids. CDR3 loop: CASSPGQATTEAFF. CDR3 DNA: TGCGCCAGCAGCCCGGGACAGGCGACCACTGAAGCTTTCTTT.

V and J are TRBV9 and TRBJ2-1; tentative D call: TRBD2 (7 bases). CDR1 SGDLS and CDR2 YYNGEE come from the germline V gene. The CDR3 extends over 16 amino acids. The V and J ends lost 0 bases and 6 bases respectively, with 16 bases between them. CDR3 in amino acids: CASSVEGGGLGNEQFF. The CDR3 nucleotides are TGTGCCAGCAGCGTAGAGGGGGGGGGCCTCGGCAATGAGCAGTTCTTC.